Listed below are T cell receptor beta chains from one sample, sequenced in a study of cytomegalovirus exposure and HLA in healthy donors. Here immunoSEQ multiplex PCR was the method, and the copy in TCRdb shows in-frame clones only, minus some. This table holds roughly 180,000 clones, 84% found once. Sample: PBMCs. These receptors were obtained from a girl aged 2 to 10 in good health and CMV-seropositive. Each CDR3 is given with its conserved first and last residue. The order of the fields is CDR3 length, D gene, clone size, J gene, V gene, CDR3 DNA, CDR3 protein. D genes are given only for firm matches. Rows may omit the clone size; those that give it use once, few, many or a size class.

16 | . | . | TRBJ2-7 | TRBV18 | TGTGCCAGCTCACCGAAGTTCGTGTGGCCTGACTACGAGCAGTACTTC | CASSPKFVWPDYEQYF
17 | . | . | TRBJ2-1 | TRBV14 | TGTGCCAGCAGCCAGGTTCTCGGTTATGGCTCCTACAATGAGCAGTTCTTC | CASSQVLGYGSYNEQFF
15 | TRBD2 | . | TRBJ2-1 | TRBV11-3 | TGTGCCAGCAGCTCTATGACTAGCGGCCTCAATGAGCAGTTCTTC | CASSSMTSGLNEQFF
17 | . | . | TRBJ1-5 | TRBV7-9 | TGTGCCAGCAGCTTAAATCCCCGGGCGGGATTGTATCAGCCCCAGCATTTT | CASSLNPRAGLYQPQHF
20 | TRBD1 | . | TRBJ2-6 | TRBV12-5 | TGTGCTAGTGGTTTGACTTTGACAGGGGGCTATCTTTCTGGGGCCAACGTCCTGACTTTC | CASGLTLTGGYLSGANVLTF
14 | . | . | TRBJ2-1 | TRBV28 | TGTGCCAGCAGTTTCTCCGTACAGTACAATGAGCAGTTCTTC | CASSFSVQYNEQFF
13 | . | once | TRBJ2-7 | TRBV7-8 | TGTGCCAGCAGCTTAACATCCACCTACGAGCAGTACTTC | CASSLTSTYEQYF
16 | . | . | TRBJ2-2 | TRBV10-1 | TGCGCCAGCAGTGAGTACGACAGTACGAACACCGGGGAGCTGTTTTTT | CASSEYDSTNTGELFF
15 | TRBD1 | . | TRBJ1-2 | TRBV6-5 | TGTGCCAGCAGACACGACAGGGTAGCCAACTATGGCTGCACCTTC | CASRHDRVANYGCTF
18 | . | . | TRBJ2-7 | TRBV15 | TGTGCCACCAGCAGAGGGGGGTTGGGGGGGCGGAGCTCCTACGAGCAGTACTTC | CATSRGGLGGRSSYEQYF
12 | . | . | TRBJ1-1 | TRBV6-5 | TGTGCCAGCCGCCGAGTGAACACTGAAGCTTTCTTT | CASRRVNTEAFF
12 | . | . | TRBJ2-3 | TRBV5-1 | TGCGCCAACAAACATAGGCGGGGTACGCAGTATTTT | CANKHRRGTQYF
14 | TRBD2 | . | TRBJ2-7 | TRBV11-2 | TGTGCCAGCAACCTAGCGGGGGTGGGGTACGAGCAGTACTTC | CASNLAGVGYEQYF
14 | . | . | TRBJ1-4 | TRBV19 | TGTGCCAGTAGTATAGAGCTGCTTGGCGAGGAACTGTTTTTT | CASSIELLGEELFF
13 | . | . | TRBJ1-2 | TRBV27 | TGTGCCAGCAGGCTTAATGTTATGCGTGGCTACACCTTC | CASRLNVMRGYTF
15 | TRBD1 | . | TRBJ1-4 | TRBV27 | TGTGCCAGCAGTTCTCCGGGACAGCATAATGAAAAACTGTTTTTT | CASSSPGQHNEKLFF
14 | . | few | TRBJ2-7 | TRBV11-3 | TGTGCCAGCAGCTTAGACGGGTACTCCTACGAGCAGTACTTC | CASSLDGYSYEQYF
15 | . | . | TRBJ2-3 | TRBV5-1 | TGCGCCAGCAGCTTGGAAGGGACTCAAGGGGATACGCAGTATTTT | CASSLEGTQGDTQYF
15 | TRBD1 | . | TRBJ1-5 | TRBV19 | TGTGCCAGTAGTATCTCGGACAGGGGTAATCAGCCCCAGCATTTT | CASSISDRGNQPQHF
13 | . | . | TRBJ2-7 | TRBV11-2 | TGTGCCAGCAGCCGGACTGGATACTACGAGCAGTACTTC | CASSRTGYYEQYF
12 | TRBD1 | . | TRBJ2-7 | TRBV27 | TGTGCCATAGGACAGGGCTCCTACGAGCAGTACTTC | CAIGQGSYEQYF
14 | . | . | TRBJ2-5 | TRBV19 | TGTGCCAGTAGTATTCGGGCAGGGCTAGAGACCCAGTACTTC | CASSIRAGLETQYF
13 | . | . | TRBJ2-3 | TRBV5-1 | TGCGCCAGCAAGCCTAGCAGCACAGATACGCAGTATTTT | CASKPSSTDTQYF
13 | . | few | TRBJ1-6 | TRBV10-3 | TGTGCCATCAGTGGACAGGATAATTCACCCCTCCACTTT | CAISGQDNSPLHF